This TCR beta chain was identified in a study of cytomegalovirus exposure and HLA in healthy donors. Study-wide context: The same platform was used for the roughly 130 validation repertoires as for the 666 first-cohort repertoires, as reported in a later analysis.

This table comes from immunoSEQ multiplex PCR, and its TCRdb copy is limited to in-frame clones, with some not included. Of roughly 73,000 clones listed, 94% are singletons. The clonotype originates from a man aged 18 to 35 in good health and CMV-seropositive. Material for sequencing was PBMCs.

In nucleotides, the CDR3 is TGCGCCAGCAGCTTGGGGTCCAGGGCTGATACGCAGTATTTT. It codes for CASSLGSRADTQYF. This sequence joins TRBV5-1 and TRBJ2-3; tentatively, D is TRBD1 (5 bases). V was shortened by 0 bases and J by 6 bases, with 11 bases between the two germline ends. Germline V gene sequence: CDR1 SGHRS, CDR2 YFSETQ. The CDR3 runs to 14 residues.